This T cell receptor (beta chain) was captured in a study of CD8+ T cells in alopecia areata. Treatment here: oral pan-JAK inhibitor, 5-10 mg twice daily. Once RNA had been extracted, it was reverse transcribed into cDNA to act as the sequencing template. The table came from immunoSEQ multiplex PCR; TCRdb's copy has only in-frame clones and leaves some out. Among over 120,000 clones listed, nearly 55% were seen once. Study-level findings and limits: For patients receiving tofacitinib, scalp clonality and expanded CD8+ clones among the top 100 significantly decreased. It was lesional scalp, especially alopecia totalis/universalis, that showed higher clonality than normal scalp.

Comment on this clone: No antigen is known for it.

Per the germline V gene, CDR1 is SGHVS and CDR2 is FQNEAQ. V dropped 5 bases and J dropped 4; count of bases not matched to a gene: 9. The CDR3 is 17 amino acids. The clonotype originates from a human donor with alopecia areata. The chain combines TRBV7-8 with TRBJ1-4, with 11 nucleotides matching TRBD1. Sequencing used CD8+ T cells sorted from blood, obtained at week 4, from a patient treated with tofacitinib. In DNA, the CDR3 is TGTGCCAGCAGCACCCGGACAGGGGGCTTCCTTAATGAAAAACTGTTTTTT. Translation: CASSTRTGGFLNEKLFF.